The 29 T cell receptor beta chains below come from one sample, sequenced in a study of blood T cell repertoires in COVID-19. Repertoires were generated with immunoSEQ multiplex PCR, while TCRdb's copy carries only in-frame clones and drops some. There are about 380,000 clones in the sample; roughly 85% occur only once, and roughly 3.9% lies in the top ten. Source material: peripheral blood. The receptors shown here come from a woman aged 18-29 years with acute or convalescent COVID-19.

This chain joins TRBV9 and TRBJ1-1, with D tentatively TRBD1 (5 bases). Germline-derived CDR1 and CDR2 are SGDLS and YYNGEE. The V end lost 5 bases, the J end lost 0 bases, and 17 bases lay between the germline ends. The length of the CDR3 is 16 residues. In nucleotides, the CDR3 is TGTGCCAGCAGGATCCCCAGGGAGGGCGTGAACACTGAAGCTTTCTTT. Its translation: CASRIPREGVNTEAFF.

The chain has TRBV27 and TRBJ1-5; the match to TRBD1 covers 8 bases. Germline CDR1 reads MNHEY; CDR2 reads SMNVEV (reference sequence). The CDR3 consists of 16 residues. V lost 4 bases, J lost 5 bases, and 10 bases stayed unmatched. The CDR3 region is CASSSRQGNKDQPQHF. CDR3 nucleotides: TGTGCCAGCAGTTCCCGACAGGGGAACAAGGATCAGCCCCAGCATTTT.

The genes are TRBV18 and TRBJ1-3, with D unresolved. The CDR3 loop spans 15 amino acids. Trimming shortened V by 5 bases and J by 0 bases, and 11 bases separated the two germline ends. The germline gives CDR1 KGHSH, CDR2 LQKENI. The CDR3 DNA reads TGTGCCAGCTCATATGCGGTATACTCTGGAAACACCATATATTTT. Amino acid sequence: CASSYAVYSGNTIYF.

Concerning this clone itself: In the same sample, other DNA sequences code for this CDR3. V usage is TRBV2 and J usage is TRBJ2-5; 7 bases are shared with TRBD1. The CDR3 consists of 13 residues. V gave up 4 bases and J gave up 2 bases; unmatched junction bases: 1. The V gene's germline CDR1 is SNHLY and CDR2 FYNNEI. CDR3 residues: CASSGTGQETQYF. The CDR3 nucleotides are TGTGCCAGCAGTGGGACAGGACAAGAGACCCAGTACTTC.

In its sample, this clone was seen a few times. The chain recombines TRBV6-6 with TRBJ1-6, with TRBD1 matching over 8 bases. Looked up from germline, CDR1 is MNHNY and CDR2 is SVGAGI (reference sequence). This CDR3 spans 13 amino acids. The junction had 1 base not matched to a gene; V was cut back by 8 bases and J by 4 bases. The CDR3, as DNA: TGTGCCAGCGGACAGGGTTATAATTCACCCCTCCACTTT. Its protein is CASGQGYNSPLHF.

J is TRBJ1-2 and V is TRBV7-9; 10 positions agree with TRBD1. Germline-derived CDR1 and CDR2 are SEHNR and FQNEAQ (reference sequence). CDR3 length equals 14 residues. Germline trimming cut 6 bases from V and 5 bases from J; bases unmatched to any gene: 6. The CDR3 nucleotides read TGTGCCAGCAGTTCTCCGGGACAGGGGTATGGCTACACCTTC. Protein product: CASSSPGQGYGYTF.

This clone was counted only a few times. The CDR3 loop is CASSAGTGGYEQYF. CDR3 nucleotides: TGTGCCAGCAGCGCCGGGACAGGGGGCTACGAGCAGTACTTC. The rearrangement uses TRBV9 and TRBJ2-7, with 11 nucleotides matching TRBD1. Germline V gives CDR1 SGDLS, CDR2 YYNGEE. CDR3 length: 14 amino acids. Germline trimming cut 3 bases from V and 3 bases from J; bases unmatched to any gene: 2.

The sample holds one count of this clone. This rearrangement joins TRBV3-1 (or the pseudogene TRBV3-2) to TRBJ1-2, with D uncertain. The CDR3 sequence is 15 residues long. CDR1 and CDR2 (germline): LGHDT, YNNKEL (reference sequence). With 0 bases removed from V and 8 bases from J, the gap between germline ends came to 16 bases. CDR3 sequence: CASSQETSWSWGYTF. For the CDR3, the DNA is TGTGCCAGCAGCCAAGAAACAAGTTGGAGTTGGGGCTACACCTTC.

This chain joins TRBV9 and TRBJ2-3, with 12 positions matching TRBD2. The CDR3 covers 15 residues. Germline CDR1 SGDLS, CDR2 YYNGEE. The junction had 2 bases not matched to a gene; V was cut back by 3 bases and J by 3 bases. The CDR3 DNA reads TGTGCCAGCAGCGGGACTAGCGGGGTAACAGATACGCAGTATTTT. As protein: CASSGTSGVTDTQYF.

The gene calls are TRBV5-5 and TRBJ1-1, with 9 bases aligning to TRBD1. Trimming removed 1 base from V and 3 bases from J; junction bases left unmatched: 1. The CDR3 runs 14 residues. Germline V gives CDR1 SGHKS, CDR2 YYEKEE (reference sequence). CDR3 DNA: TGTGCCAGCAGCTTGTGGGACAGGGACACTGAAGCTTTCTTT. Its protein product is CASSLWDRDTEAFF.

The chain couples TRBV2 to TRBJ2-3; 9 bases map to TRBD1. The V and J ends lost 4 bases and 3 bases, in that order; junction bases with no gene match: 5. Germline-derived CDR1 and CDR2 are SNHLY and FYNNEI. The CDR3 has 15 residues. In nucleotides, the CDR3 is TGTGCCAGCAGTGGGGCTGGGACAGGGACAGATACGCAGTATTTT. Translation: CASSGAGTGTDTQYF. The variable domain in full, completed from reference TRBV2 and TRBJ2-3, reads EPEVTQTPSHQVTQMGQEVILRCVPISNHLYFYWYRQILGQKVEFLVSFYNNEISEKSEIFDDQFSVERPDGSNFTLKIRSTKLEDSAMYFCASSGAGTGTDTQYFGPGTRLTVL.

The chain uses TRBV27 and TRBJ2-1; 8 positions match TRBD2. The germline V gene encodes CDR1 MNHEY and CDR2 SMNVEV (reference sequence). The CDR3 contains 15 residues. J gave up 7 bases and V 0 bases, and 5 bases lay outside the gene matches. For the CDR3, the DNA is TGTGCCAGCAGTTTATCACGGGGGGGCCGAAATGAGCAGTTCTTC. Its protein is CASSLSRGGRNEQFF.

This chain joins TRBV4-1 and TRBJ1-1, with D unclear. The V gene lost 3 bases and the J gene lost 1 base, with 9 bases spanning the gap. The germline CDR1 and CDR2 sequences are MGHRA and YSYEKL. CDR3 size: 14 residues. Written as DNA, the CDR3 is TGCGCCAGCAGCCACGGAAGCGGGAACACTGAAGCTTTCTTT. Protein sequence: CASSHGSGNTEAFF.

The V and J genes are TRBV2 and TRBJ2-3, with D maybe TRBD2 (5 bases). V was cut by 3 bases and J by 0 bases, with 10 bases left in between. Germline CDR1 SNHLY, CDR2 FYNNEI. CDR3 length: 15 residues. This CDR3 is CASSESSVSTDTQYF. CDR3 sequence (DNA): TGTGCCAGCAGTGAGAGTAGCGTCAGCACAGATACGCAGTATTTT.

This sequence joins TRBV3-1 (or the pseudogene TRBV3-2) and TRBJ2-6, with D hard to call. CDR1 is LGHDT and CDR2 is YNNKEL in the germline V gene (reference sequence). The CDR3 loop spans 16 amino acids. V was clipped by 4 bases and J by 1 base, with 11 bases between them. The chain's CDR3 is CASSRQTASGANVLTF. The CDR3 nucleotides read TGTGCCAGCAGCCGTCAAACAGCATCTGGGGCCAACGTCCTGACTTTC.

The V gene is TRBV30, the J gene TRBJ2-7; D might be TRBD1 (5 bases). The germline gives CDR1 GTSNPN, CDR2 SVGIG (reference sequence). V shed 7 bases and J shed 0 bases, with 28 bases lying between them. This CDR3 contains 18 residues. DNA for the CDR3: TGTGCCTTCCCAGGGTCTTCTCTTGCGGATCCCCGCTCCTACGAGCAGTACTTC. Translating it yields CAFPGSSLADPRSYEQYF. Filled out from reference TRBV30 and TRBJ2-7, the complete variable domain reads SQTIHQWPATLVQPVGSPLSLECTVEGTSNPNLYWYRQAAGRGLQLLFYSVGIGQISSEVPQNLSASRPQDRQFILSSKKLLLSDSGFYLCAFPGSSLADPRSYEQYFGPGTRLTVT.

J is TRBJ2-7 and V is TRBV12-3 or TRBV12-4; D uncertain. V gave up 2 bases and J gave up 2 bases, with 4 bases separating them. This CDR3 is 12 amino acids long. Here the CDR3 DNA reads TGTGCCAGCAGTTTACTTCCCTACGAGCAGTACTTC. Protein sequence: CASSLLPYEQYF.

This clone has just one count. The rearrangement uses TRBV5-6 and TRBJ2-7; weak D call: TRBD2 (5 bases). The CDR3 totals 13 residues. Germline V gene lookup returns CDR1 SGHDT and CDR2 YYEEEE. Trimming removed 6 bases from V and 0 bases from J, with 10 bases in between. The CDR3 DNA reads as TGTGCCAGCACGCTGGGGAGCTCCTACGAGCAGTACTTC. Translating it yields CASTLGSSYEQYF.

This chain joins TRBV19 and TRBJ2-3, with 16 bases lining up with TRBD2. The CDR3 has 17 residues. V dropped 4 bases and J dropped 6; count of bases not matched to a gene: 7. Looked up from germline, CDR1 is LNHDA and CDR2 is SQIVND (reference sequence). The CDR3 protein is CASSRGTSGRAVDTQYF. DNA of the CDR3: TGTGCCAGTAGTAGGGGGACTAGCGGGAGGGCCGTGGATACGCAGTATTTT. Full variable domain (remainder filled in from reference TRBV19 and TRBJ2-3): DGGITQSPKYLFRKEGQNVTLSCEQNLNHDAMYWYRQDPGQGLRLIYYSQIVNDFQKGDIAEGYSVSREKKESFPLTVTSAQKNPTAFYLCASSRGTSGRAVDTQYFGPGTRLTVL.

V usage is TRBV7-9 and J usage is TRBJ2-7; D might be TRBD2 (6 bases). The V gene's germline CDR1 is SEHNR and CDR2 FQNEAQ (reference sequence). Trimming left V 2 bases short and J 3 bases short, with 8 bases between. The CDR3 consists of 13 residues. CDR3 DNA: TGTGCCAGCAGCTTATCGGGGGACTACGAGCAGTACTTC. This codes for CASSLSGDYEQYF.

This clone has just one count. The CDR3 bases are TGTGCCAGCAGCGTAGAAATTATGGGGCGAGCTACGGGCGAGCAGTACTTC. This translates into CASSVEIMGRATGEQYF. This chain joins TRBV9 and TRBJ2-7; the D gene is possibly TRBD1 (5 bases). CDR3 size: 17 residues. Germline V gene sequence: CDR1 SGDLS, CDR2 YYNGEE. V dropped 0 bases and J dropped 6 bases, with 22 bases sitting between them.

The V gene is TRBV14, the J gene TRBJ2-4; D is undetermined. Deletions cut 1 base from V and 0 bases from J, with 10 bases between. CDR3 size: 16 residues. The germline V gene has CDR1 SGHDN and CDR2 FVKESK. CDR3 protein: CASSQGATLAKNIQYF. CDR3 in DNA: TGTGCCAGCAGCCAAGGGGCCACATTAGCCAAAAACATTCAGTACTTC.

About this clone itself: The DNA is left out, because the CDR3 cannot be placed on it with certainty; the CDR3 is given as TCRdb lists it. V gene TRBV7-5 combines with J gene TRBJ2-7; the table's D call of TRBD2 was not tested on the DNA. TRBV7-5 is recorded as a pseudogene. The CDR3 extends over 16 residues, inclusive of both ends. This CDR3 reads CARSFGGGSTGYEQYF.

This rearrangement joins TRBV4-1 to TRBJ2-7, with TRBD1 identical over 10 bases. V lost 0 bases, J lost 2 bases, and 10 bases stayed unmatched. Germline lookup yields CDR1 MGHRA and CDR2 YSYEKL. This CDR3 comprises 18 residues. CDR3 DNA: TGCGCCAGCAGCCAAGAATGGGGTAGGACAGGGGGGACCTACGAGCAGTACTTC. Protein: CASSQEWGRTGGTYEQYF.

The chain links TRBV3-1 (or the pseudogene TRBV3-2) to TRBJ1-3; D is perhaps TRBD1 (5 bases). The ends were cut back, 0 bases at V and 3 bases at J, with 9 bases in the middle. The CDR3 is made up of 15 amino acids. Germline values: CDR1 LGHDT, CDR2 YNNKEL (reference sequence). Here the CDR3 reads CASSQEGGGGNTIYF. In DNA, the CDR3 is TGTGCCAGCAGCCAAGAGGGGGGAGGTGGAAACACCATATATTTT.

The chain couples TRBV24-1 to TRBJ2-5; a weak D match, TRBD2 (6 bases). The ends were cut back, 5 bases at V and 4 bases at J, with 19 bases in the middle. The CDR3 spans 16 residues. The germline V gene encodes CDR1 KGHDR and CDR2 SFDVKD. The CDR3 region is CATSAHRGTLGETQYF. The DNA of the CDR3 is TGTGCCACCAGTGCCCATCGTGGGACTCTCGGAGAGACCCAGTACTTC.

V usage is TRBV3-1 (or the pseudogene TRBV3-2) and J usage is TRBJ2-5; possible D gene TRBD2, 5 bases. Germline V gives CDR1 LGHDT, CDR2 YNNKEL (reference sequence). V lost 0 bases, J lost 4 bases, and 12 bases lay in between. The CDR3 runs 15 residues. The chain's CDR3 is CASSQEGESRETQYF. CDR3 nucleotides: TGTGCCAGCAGCCAAGAGGGAGAGAGTCGAGAGACCCAGTACTTC.

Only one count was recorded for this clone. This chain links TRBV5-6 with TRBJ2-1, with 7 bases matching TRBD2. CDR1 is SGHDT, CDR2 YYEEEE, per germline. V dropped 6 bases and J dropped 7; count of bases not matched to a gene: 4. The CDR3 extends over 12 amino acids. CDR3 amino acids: CASIGGGNEQFF. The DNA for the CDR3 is TGTGCCAGCATTGGGGGAGGGAATGAGCAGTTCTTC.

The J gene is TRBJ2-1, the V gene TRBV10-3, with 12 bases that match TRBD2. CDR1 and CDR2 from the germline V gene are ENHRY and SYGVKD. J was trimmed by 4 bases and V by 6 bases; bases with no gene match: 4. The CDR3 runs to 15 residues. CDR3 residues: CAIRRLAGDYNEQFF. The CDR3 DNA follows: TGTGCCATCAGACGACTAGCGGGGGATTACAATGAGCAGTTCTTC.